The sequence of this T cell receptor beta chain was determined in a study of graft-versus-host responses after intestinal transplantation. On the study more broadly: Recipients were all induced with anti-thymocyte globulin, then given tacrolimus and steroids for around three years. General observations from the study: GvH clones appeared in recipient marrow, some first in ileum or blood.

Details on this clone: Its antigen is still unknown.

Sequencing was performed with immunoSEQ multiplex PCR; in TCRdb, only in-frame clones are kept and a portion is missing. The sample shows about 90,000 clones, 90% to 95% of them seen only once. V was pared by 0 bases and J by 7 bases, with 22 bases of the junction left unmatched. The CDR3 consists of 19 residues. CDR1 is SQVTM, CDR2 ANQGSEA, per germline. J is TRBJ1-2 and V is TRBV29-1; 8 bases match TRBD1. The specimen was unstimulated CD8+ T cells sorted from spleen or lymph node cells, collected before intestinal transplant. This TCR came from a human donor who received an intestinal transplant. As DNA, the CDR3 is TGCAGCGTTGAAGATATGCCGGGGGCAGGGGGCCCCCCCGGAGCTGGCTACACCTTC. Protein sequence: CSVEDMPGAGGPPGAGYTF.